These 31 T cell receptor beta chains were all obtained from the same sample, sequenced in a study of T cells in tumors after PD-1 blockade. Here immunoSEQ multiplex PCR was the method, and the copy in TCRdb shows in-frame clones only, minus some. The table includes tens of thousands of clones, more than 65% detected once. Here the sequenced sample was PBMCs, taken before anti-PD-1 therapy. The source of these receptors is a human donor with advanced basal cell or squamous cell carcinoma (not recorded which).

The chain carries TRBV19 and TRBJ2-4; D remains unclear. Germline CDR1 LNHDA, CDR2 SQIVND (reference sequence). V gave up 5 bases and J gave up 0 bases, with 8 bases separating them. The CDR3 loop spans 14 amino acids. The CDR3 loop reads CASSFSSAKNIQYF. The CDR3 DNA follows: TGTGCCAGTAGTTTCTCATCAGCCAAAAACATTCAGTACTTC.

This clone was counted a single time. CDR3 sequence (DNA): TGTGCCAGCAGCCTCGTCCGGACTAGCGGGACCTTCTACGAGCAGTACTTC. Amino acids: CASSLVRTSGTFYEQYF. V gene TRBV7-7 combines with J gene TRBJ2-7; 12 nucleotides match TRBD2. Per germline, CDR1 SSHAT and CDR2 FNYEAQ (reference sequence). This CDR3 comprises 17 residues. J gave up 3 bases and V 5 bases, and 11 bases lay outside the gene matches.

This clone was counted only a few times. The CDR3 DNA reads as TGTGCCAGCAGTACCCCCAGACAGGGGAGTCGACTGTTTTTT. Amino acids: CASSTPRQGSRLFF. V and J are TRBV6-5 and TRBJ1-4; TRBD1 aligns across 8 bases. In germline, CDR1 is MNHEY, CDR2 SVGAGI. This CDR3 has 14 residues. Germline trimming cut 5 bases from V and 13 bases from J; bases unmatched to any gene: 12.

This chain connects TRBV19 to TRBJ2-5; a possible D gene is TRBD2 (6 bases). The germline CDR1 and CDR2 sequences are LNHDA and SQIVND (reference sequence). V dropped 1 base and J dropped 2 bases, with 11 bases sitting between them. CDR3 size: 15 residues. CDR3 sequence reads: CASSIAQAGQETQYF. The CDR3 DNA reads TGTGCCAGTAGTATAGCGCAGGCGGGGCAAGAGACCCAGTACTTC.

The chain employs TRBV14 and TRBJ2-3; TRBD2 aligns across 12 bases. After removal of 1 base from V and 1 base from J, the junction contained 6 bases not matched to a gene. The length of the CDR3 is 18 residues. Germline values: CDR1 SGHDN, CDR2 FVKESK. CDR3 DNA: TGTGCCAGCAGCCAAGGGGGGACTAGCGGGCCTCGCACAGATACGCAGTATTTT. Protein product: CASSQGGTSGPRTDTQYF. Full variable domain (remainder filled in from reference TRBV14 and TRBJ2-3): EAGVTQFPSHSVIEKGQTVTLRCDPISGHDNLYWYRRVMGKEIKFLLHFVKESKQDESGMPNNRFLAERTGGTYSTLKVQPAELEDSGVYFCASSQGGTSGPRTDTQYFGPGTRLTVL.

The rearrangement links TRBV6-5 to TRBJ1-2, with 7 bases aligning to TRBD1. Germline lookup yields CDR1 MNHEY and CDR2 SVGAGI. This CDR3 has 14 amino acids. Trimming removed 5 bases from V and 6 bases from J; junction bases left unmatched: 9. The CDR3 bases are TGTGCCAGCAGTAAGAGACAGGGTTTTGATGGCTACACCTTC. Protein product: CASSKRQGFDGYTF.

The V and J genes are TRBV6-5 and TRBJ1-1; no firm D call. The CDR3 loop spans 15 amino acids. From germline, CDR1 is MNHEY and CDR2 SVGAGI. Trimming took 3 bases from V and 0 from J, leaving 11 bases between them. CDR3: CASSYLFTMNTEAFF. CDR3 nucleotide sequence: TGTGCCAGCAGTTATCTCTTTACCATGAACACTGAAGCTTTCTTT.

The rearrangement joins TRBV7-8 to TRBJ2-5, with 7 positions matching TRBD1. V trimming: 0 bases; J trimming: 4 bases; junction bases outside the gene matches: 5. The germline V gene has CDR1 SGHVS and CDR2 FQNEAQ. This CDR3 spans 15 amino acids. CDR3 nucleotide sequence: TGTGCCAGCAGCTTAGCCGAAAGACAGGGAGAGACCCAGTACTTC. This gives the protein CASSLAERQGETQYF.

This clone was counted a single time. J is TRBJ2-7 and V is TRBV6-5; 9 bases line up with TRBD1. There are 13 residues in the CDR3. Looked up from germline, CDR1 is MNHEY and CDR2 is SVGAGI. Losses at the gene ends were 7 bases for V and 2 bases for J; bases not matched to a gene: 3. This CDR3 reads CASNRDRAYEQYF. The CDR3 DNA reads TGTGCCAGCAACCGGGACAGGGCCTACGAGCAGTACTTC.

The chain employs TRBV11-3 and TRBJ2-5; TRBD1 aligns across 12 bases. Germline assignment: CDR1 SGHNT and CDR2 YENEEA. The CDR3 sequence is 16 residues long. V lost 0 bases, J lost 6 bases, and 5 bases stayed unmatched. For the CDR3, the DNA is TGTGCCAGCAGCTTAGATGGGACAGGGGGCACGAAGACCCAGTACTTC. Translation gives CASSLDGTGGTKTQYF.

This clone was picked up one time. The DNA for the CDR3 is TGTGCCAGAAGCCTATACCGGACAGAGCCTTACAATGAGCAGTTCTTC. Amino acid sequence: CARSLYRTEPYNEQFF. V and J are TRBV5-3 and TRBJ2-1, with a weak D call TRBD1 (6 bases). TRBV5-3 is an ORF, and what it does is uncertain. V lost 4 bases to trimming and J lost 4 bases, with 18 bases between them. This CDR3 is built from 16 residues.

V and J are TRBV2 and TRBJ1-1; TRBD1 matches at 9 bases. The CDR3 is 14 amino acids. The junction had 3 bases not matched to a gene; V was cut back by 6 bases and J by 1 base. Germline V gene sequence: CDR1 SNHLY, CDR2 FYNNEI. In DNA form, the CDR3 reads TGTGCCAGCAGGGTGGGACAGGGGAACACTGAAGCTTTCTTT. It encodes CASRVGQGNTEAFF. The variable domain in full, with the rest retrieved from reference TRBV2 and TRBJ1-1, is EPEVTQTPSHQVTQMGQEVILRCVPISNHLYFYWYRQILGQKVEFLVSFYNNEISEKSEIFDDQFSVERPDGSNFTLKIRSTKLEDSAMYFCASRVGQGNTEAFFGQGTRLTVV.

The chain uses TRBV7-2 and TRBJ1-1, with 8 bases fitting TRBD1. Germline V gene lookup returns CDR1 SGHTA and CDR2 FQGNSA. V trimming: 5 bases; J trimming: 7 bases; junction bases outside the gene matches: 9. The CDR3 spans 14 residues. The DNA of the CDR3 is TGTGCCAGCAGCACGACAGGGGATTTCGGTGAAGCTTTCTTT. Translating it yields CASSTTGDFGEAFF.

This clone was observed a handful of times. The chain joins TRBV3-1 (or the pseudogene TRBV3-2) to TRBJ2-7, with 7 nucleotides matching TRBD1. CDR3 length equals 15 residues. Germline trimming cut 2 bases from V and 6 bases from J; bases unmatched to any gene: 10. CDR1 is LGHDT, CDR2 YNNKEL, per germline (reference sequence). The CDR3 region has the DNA TGTGCCAGCAGCCAACAAACAGGGGCCTGGGGCGAGCAGTACTTC. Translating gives CASSQQTGAWGEQYF.

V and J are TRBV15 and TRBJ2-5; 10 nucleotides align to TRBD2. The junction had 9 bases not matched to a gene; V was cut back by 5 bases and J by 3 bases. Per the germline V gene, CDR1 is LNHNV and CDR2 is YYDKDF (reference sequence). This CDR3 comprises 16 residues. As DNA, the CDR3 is TGTGCCACCAGCCGACGGACTAGCGGAACAAAAGAGACCCAGTACTTC. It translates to CATSRRTSGTKETQYF.

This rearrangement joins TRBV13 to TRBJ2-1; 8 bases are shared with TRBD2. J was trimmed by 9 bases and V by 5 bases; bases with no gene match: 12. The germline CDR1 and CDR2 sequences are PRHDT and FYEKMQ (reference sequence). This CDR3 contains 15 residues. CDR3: CASSLIPGGAGEQFF. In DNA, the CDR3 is TGTGCCAGCAGCCTCATACCCGGGGGGGCGGGTGAGCAGTTCTTC.

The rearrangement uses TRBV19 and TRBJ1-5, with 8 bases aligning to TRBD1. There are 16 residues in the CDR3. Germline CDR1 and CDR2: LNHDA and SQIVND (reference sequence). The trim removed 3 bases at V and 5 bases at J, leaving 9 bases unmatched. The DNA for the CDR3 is TGTGCCAGTAGTATCATCGGGCAGGGGGCTGATCAGCCCCAGCATTTT. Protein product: CASSIIGQGADQPQHF.

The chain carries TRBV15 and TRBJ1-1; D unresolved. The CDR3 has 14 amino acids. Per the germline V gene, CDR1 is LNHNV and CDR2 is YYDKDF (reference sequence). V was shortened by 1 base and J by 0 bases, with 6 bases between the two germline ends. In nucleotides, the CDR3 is TGTGCCACCAGCAGAGGCAACTTGAACACTGAAGCTTTCTTT. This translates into CATSRGNLNTEAFF.

In DNA, the CDR3 is TGTGCCAGCAGGGCTACCCCGGGGGGCGGAGAGACCCAGTACTTC. Amino acid sequence: CASRATPGGGETQYF. The chain has TRBV7-6 and TRBJ2-5; TRBD2 is a possible D gene (7 bases). CDR1 and CDR2 (germline): SGHVS, FNYEAQ. V was trimmed by 6 bases and J by 4 bases, leaving 18 bases between them. The CDR3 totals 15 residues.

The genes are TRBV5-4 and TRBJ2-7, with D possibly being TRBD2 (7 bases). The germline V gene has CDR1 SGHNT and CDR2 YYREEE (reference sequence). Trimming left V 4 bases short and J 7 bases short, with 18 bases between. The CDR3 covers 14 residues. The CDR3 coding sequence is TGTGCCAGCAGCGGTGCCCGGGGGGCGGGTGAGCAGTACTTC. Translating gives CASSGARGAGEQYF.

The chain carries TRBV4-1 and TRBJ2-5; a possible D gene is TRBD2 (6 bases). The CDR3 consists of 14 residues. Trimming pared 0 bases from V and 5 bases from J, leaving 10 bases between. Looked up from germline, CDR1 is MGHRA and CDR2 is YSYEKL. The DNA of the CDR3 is TGCGCCAGCAGCCAAGATTACGGAGGGGAGACCCAGTACTTC. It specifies CASSQDYGGETQYF.

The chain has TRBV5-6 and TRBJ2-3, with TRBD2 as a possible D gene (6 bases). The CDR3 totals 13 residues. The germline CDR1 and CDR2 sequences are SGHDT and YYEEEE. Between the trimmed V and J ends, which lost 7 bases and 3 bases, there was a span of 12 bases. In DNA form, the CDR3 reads TGTGCCAGCTCGATAGCGGAGACAGATACGCAGTATTTT. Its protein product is CASSIAETDTQYF.

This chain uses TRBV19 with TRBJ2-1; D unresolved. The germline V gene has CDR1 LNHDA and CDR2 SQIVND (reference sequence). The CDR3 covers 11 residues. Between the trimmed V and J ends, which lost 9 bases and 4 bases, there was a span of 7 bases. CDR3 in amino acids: CASRTYNEQFF. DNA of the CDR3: TGTGCCAGCCGGACGTACAATGAGCAGTTCTTC.

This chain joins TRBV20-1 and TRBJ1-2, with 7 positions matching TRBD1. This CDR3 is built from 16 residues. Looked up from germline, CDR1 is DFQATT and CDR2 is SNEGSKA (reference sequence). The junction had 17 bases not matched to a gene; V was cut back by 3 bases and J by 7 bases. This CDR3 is CSASLGPLKGAGGYTF. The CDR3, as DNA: TGCAGTGCTAGTTTGGGCCCCCTAAAGGGGGCAGGTGGCTACACCTTC.

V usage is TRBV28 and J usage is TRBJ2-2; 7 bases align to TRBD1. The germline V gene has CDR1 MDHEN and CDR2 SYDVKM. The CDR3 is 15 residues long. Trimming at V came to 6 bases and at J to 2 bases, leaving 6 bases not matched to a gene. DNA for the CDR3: TGTGCCAGCAGGTCCCAGGGGGTTAACACCGGGGAGCTGTTTTTT. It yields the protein CASRSQGVNTGELFF.

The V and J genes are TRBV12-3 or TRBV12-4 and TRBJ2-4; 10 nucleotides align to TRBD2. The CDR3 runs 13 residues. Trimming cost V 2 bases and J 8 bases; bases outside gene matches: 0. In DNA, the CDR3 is TGTGCCAGCAGTTTAAGCGGGGGGGACATTCAGTACTTC. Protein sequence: CASSLSGGDIQYF.

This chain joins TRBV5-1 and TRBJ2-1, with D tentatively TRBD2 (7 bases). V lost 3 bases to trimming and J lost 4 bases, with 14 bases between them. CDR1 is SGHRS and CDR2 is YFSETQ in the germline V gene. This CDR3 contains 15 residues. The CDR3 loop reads CASSWGAGVYNEQFF. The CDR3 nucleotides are TGCGCCAGCAGCTGGGGGGCGGGGGTGTACAATGAGCAGTTCTTC.

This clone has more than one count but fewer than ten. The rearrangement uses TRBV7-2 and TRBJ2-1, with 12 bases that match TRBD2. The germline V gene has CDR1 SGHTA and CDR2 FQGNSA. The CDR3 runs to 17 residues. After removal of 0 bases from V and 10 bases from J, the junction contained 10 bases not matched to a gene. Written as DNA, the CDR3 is TGTGCCAGCAGCTTAGCCCGCCCGGGACTAGCGGGCGGGGAGCAGTTCTTC. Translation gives CASSLARPGLAGGEQFF.

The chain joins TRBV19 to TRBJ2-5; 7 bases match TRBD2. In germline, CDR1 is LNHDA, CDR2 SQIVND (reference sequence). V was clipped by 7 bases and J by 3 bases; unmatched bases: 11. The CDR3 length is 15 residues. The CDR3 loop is CASTGLWGGEETQYF. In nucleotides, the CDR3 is TGTGCCAGTACCGGCCTCTGGGGGGGGGAAGAGACCCAGTACTTC.

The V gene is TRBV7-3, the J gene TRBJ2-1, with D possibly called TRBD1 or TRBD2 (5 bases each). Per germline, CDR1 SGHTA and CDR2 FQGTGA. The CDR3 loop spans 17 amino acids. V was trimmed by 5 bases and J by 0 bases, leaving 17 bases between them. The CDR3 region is CASSPSGTISSYNEQFF. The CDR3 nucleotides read TGTGCCAGCAGCCCATCAGGGACCATAAGCTCCTACAATGAGCAGTTCTTC.

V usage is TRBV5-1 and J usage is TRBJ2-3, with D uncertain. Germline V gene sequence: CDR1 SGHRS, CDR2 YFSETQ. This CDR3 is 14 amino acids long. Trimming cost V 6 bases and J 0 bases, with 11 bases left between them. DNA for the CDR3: TGCGCCAGCAACCAAGGGCCTAGCACAGATACGCAGTATTTT. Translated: CASNQGPSTDTQYF.